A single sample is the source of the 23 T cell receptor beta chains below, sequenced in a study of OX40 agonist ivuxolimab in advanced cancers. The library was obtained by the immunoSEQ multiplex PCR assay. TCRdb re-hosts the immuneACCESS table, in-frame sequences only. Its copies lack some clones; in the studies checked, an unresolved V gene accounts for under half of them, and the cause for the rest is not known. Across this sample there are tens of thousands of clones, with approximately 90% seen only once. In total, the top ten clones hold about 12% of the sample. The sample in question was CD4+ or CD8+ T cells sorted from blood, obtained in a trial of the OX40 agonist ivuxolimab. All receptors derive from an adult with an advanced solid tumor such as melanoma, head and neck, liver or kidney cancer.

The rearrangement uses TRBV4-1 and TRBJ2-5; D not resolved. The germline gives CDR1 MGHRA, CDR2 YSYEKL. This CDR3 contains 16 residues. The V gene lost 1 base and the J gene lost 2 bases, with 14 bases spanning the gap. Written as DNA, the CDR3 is TGCGCCAGCAGCCAAGTGGCACCTACACCACAAGAGACCCAGTACTTC. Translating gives CASSQVAPTPQETQYF.

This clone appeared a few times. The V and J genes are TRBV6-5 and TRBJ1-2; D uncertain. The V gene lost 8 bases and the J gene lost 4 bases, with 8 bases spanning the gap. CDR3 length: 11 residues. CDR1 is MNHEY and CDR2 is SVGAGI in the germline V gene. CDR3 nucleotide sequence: TGTGCCAGCCGAGGAAGCTATGGCTACACCTTC. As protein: CASRGSYGYTF.

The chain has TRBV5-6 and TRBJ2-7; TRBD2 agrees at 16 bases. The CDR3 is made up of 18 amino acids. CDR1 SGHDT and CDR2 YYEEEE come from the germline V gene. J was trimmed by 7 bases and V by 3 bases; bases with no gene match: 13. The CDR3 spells CASSWGTSGRARGREQYV. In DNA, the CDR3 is TGTGCCAGCAGCTGGGGGACTAGCGGGAGGGCCAGGGGTCGTGAGCAGTACGTC.

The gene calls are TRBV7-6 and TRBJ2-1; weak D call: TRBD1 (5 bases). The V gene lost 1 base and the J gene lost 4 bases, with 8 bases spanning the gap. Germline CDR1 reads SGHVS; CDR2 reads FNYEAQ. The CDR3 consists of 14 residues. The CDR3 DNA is TGTGCCAGCAGCTTAGAGCAGGGTTACAATGAGCAGTTCTTC. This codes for CASSLEQGYNEQFF.

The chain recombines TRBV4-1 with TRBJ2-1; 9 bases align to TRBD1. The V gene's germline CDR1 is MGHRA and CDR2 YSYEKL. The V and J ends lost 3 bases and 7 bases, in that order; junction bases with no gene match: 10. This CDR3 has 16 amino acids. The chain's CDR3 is CASSHPGTGIKNEQFF. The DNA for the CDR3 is TGCGCCAGCAGCCACCCCGGGACAGGGATAAAAAATGAGCAGTTCTTC.

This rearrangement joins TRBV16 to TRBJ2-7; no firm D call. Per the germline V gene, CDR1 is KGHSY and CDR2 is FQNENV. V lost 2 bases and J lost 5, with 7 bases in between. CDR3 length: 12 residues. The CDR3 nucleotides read TGTGCCAGCAGCCAAGCTGGGCACGAGCAGTACTTC. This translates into CASSQAGHEQYF.

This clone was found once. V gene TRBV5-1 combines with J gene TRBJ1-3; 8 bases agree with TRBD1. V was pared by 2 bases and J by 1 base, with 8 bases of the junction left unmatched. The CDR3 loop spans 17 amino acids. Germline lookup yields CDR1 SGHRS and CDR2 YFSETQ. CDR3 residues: CASSFRGRDRSGNTIYF. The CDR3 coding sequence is TGCGCCAGCAGCTTCCGGGGCCGGGACAGGTCTGGAAACACCATATATTTT. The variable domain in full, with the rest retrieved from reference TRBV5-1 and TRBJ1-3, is KAGVTQTPRYLIKTRGQQVTLSCSPISGHRSVSWYQQTPGQGLQFLFEYFSETQRNKGNFPGRFSGRQFSNSRSEMNVSTLELGDSALYLCASSFRGRDRSGNTIYFGEGSWLTVV.

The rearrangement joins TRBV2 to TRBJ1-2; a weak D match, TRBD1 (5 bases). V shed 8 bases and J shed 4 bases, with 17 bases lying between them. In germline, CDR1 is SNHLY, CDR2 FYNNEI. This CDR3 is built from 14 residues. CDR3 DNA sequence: TGTGCCAGCGCCCTCAGGGATTTGGGCTATGGCTACACCTTC. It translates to CASALRDLGYGYTF.

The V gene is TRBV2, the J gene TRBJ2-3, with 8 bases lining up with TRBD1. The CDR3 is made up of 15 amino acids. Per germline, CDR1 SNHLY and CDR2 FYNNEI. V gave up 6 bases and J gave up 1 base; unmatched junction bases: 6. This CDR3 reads CASSFSQGGTDTQYF. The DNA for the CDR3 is TGTGCCAGCAGCTTCTCACAGGGGGGCACAGATACGCAGTATTTT.

The CDR3 protein is CASSYSANTEAFF. CDR3 DNA: TGCGCCAGCTCCTACAGCGCGAACACTGAAGCTTTCTTT. The V gene is TRBV5-1, the J gene TRBJ1-1; D uncertain. The length of the CDR3 is 13 residues. Germline-derived CDR1 and CDR2 are SGHRS and YFSETQ. Trimming stripped 7 bases from V and 1 base from J, with 11 bases between.

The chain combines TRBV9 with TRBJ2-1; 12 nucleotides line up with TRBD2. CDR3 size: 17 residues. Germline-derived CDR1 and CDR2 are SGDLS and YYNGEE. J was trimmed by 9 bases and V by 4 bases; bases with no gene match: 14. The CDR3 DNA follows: TGTGCCAGCAGCTCAGGGACTAGCGGGTTTGTGGGGGGTGAGCAGTTCTTC. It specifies CASSSGTSGFVGGEQFF.

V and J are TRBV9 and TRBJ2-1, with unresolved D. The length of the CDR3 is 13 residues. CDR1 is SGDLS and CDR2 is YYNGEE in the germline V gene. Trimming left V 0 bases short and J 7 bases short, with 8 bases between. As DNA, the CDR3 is TGTGCCAGCAGCGTAGGTAGCTCAAATGAGCAGTTCTTC. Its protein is CASSVGSSNEQFF.

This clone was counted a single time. The CDR3 sequence is CASTFLKRRYEQYF. In DNA, the CDR3 is TGTGCCAGCACCTTTCTCAAGCGGAGATACGAGCAGTACTTC. The chain employs TRBV7-3 and TRBJ2-7, with a tentative D call TRBD2 (5 bases). The V end lost 7 bases, the J end lost 4 bases, and 17 bases lay between the germline ends. Germline lookup yields CDR1 SGHTA and CDR2 FQGTGA. CDR3 length: 14 amino acids.

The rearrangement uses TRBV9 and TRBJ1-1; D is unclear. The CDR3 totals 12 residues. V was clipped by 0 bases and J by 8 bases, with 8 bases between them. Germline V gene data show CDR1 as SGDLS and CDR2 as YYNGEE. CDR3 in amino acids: CASSVGGGEAFF. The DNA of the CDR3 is TGTGCCAGCAGCGTAGGAGGCGGAGAAGCTTTCTTT.

In DNA, the CDR3 is TGTGCCAGCAGCCAACTAATAGCGGGAGAGCCTCAAGAGACCCAGTACTTC. Amino acids: CASSQLIAGEPQETQYF. The chain employs TRBV4-2 and TRBJ2-5; TRBD2 matches 9 bases. Germline loops: CDR1 LGHNA, CDR2 YNFKEQ. Unmatched junction bases numbered 9, after V lost 2 bases and J lost 2 bases. CDR3 length: 17 residues.

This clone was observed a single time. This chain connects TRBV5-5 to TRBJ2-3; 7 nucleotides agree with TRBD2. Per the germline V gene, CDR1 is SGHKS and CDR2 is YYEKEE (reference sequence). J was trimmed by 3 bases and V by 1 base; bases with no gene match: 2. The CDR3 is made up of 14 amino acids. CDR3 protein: CASSLLRETDTQYF. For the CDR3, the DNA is TGTGCCAGCAGCTTGTTGCGGGAGACAGATACGCAGTATTTT.

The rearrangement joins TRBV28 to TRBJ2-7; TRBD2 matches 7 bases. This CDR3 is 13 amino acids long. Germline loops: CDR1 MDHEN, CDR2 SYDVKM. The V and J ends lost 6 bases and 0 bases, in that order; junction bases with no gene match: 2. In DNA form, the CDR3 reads TGTGCCAGCAGCCCTAGCGGCTCCTACGAGCAGTACTTC. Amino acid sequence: CASSPSGSYEQYF. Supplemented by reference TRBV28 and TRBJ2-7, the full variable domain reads DVKVTQSSRYLVKRTGEKVFLECVQDMDHENMFWYRQDPGLGLRLIYFSYDVKMKEKGDIPEGYSVSREKKERFSLILESASTNQTSMYLCASSPSGSYEQYFGPGTRLTVT.

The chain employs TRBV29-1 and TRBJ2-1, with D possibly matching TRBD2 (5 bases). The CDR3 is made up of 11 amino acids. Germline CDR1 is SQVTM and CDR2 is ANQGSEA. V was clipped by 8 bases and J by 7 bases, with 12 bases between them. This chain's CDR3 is CSPTRENEQFF. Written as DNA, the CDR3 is TGCAGCCCCACCCGGGAAAATGAGCAGTTCTTC.

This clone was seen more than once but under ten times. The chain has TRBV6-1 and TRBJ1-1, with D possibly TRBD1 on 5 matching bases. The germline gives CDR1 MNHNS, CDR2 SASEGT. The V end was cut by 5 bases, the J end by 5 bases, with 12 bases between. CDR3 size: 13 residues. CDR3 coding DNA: TGTGCCAGCAGTAAAGGGGAAGAAACTGAAGCTTTCTTT. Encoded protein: CASSKGEETEAFF.

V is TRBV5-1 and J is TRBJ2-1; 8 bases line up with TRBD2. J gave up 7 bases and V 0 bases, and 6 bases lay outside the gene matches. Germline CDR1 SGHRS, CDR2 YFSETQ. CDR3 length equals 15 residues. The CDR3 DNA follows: TGCGCCAGCAGCTTGGCTAGCGGGCTGGGGAATGAGCAGTTCTTC. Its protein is CASSLASGLGNEQFF. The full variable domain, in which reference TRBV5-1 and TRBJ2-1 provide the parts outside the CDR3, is KAGVTQTPRYLIKTRGQQVTLSCSPISGHRSVSWYQQTPGQGLQFLFEYFSETQRNKGNFPGRFSGRQFSNSRSEMNVSTLELGDSALYLCASSLASGLGNEQFFGPGTRLTVL.

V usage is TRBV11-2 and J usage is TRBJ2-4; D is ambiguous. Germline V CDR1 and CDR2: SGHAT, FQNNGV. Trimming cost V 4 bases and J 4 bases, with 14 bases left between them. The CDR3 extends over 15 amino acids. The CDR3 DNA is TGTGCCAGCAGCTGGGCCTTCGGCAGTAAAAACATTCAGTACTTC. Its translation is CASSWAFGSKNIQYF.

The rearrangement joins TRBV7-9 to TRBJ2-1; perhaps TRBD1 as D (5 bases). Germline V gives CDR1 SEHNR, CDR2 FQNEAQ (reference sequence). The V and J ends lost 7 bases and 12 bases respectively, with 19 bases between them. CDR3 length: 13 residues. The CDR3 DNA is TGTGCCAGCACCCTGGGGCAGCTTGGGGTGCAGTTCTTC. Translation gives CASTLGQLGVQFF.

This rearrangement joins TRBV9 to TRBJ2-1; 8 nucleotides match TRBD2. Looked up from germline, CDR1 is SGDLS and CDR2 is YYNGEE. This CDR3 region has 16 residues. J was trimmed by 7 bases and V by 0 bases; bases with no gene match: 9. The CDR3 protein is CASSVAAQRERNEQFF. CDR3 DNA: TGTGCCAGCAGCGTAGCGGCCCAGCGGGAGAGGAATGAGCAGTTCTTC. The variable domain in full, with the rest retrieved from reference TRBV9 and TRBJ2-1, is DSGVTQTPKHLITATGQRVTLRCSPRSGDLSVYWYQQSLDQGLQFLIQYYNGEERAKGNILERFSAQQFPDLHSELNLSSLELGDSALYFCASSVAAQRERNEQFFGPGTRLTVL.